The 20 T cell receptor beta chains reported below all come from one sample, sequenced in a study of CD8 T cells in Susac syndrome. Random hexamers were used to reverse transcribe roughly 0.45 to 1 ug of RNA. TCRdb reprocessed the immunoSEQ multiplex PCR reads with MiXCR, giving one entry per CDR3 protein. The sample has approximately 150,000 distinct CDR3 sequences; over 85% are singletons. The sample consisted of CD4+ T cells from PBMCs. These receptors were taken from a human donor in good health.

This chain connects TRBV29-1 to TRBJ1-5, with TRBD1 matching over 12 bases. CDR3 length equals 18 residues. Per the germline V gene, CDR1 is SQVTM and CDR2 is ANQGSEA. V lost 6 bases to trimming and J lost 5 bases; unmatched junction nucleotides: 17. The CDR3 bases are TGCAGCGTCGTCCTTAGGGGACAGGGGGCGGGAGTGGATCAGCCCCAGCATTTT. Protein product: CSVVLRGQGAGVDQPQHF.

The chain links TRBV30 to TRBJ2-2; D unclear. Germline values: CDR1 GTSNPN, CDR2 SVGIG (reference sequence). The germline V and J ends were trimmed by 3 bases and 2 bases, with 4 bases remaining between them. This CDR3 is 12 amino acids long. The DNA for the CDR3 is TGTGCCTGGAGGGGCAACACCGGGGAGCTGTTTTTT. It encodes CAWRGNTGELFF. The variable domain in full, with the rest retrieved from reference TRBV30 and TRBJ2-2, is SQTIHQWPATLVQPVGSPLSLECTVEGTSNPNLYWYRQAAGRGLQLLFYSVGIGQISSEVPQNLSASRPQDRQFILSSKKLLLSDSGFYLCAWRGNTGELFFGEGSRLTVL.

The chain combines TRBV3-1 with TRBJ2-7; maybe TRBD2 (6 bases). CDR1 and CDR2 from the germline V gene are LGHDT and YNNKEL (reference sequence). The CDR3 extends over 14 amino acids. V was cut by 3 bases and J by 4 bases, with 13 bases left in between. CDR3 in amino acids: CASSQGGDGYEQYF. CDR3 nucleotide sequence: TGTGCCAGCAGCCAGGGCGGGGACGGGTACGAGCAGTACTTC.

The J gene is TRBJ2-2, the V gene TRBV23-1, with 7 bases that match TRBD1. TRBV23-1 falls under the ORF class, with uncertain function. The length of the CDR3 is 15 residues. Trimming at V came to 6 bases and at J to 1 base, leaving 5 bases not matched to a gene. The CDR3 reads CASRYWTGNTGELFF. The CDR3 nucleotides are TGCGCCAGCAGATATTGGACAGGGAACACCGGGGAGCTGTTTTTT.

The chain is built from TRBV7-3 and TRBJ2-7, with D possibly being TRBD1 (5 bases). Trimming left V 5 bases short and J 3 bases short, with 11 bases between. Per germline, CDR1 SGHTA and CDR2 FQGTGA. The CDR3 loop spans 13 amino acids. The chain's CDR3 is CASSSHDSYEQYF. In nucleotides, the CDR3 is TGTGCCAGCAGCAGTCACGACAGCTACGAGCAGTACTTC.

The chain joins TRBV29-1 to TRBJ1-1; D is undetermined. Looked up from germline, CDR1 is SQVTM and CDR2 is ANQGSEA. V lost 6 bases, J lost 0 bases, and 11 bases lay in between. The CDR3 length is 13 residues. DNA for the CDR3: TGCAGCGTGGACGTATACATGAACACTGAAGCTTTCTTT. Encoded protein: CSVDVYMNTEAFF.

The chain recombines TRBV4-1 with TRBJ1-5, with D unresolved. The CDR3 runs 12 residues. CDR1 and CDR2 from the germline V gene are MGHRA and YSYEKL. The V gene lost 2 bases and the J gene lost 6 bases, with 5 bases spanning the gap. CDR3 loop: CASSQLGQPQHF. Written as DNA, the CDR3 is TGCGCCAGCAGCCAATTGGGTCAGCCCCAGCATTTT.

On this clonotype itself: One end of the junction varies from germline; a read error may be responsible. The chain has TRBV2 and TRBJ1-1, with 9 bases fitting TRBD1. Germline V gene lookup returns CDR1 SNHLY and CDR2 FYNNEI. The CDR3 is 15 residues long. The CDR3 protein is CASRLQGADDTEVFF. The DNA of the CDR3 is TGTGCCAGCAGATTACAGGGGGCCGATGACACTGAAGTTTTCTTT.

This rearrangement joins TRBV5-1 to TRBJ2-3; D perhaps matches TRBD1 (5 bases). Germline V gene lookup returns CDR1 SGHRS and CDR2 YFSETQ. This CDR3 contains 15 residues. The V gene lost 1 base and the J gene lost 5 bases, with 14 bases spanning the gap. CDR3 loop: CASSLKSGQGDTQYF. In nucleotides, the CDR3 is TGCGCCAGCAGCTTGAAGTCAGGGCAGGGAGATACGCAGTATTTT.

The chain links TRBV12-3 or TRBV12-4 to TRBJ1-1; a weak D match, TRBD1 (5 bases). V was pared by 7 bases and J by 8 bases, with 17 bases between. This CDR3 has 13 residues. As DNA, the CDR3 is TGTGCCAGCACCCTAGGGGCTGCAGGGGAAGCTTTCTTT. Amino acids: CASTLGAAGEAFF.

The rearrangement joins TRBV24-1 to TRBJ2-5; D assignment may be TRBD1 or TRBD2 (6 bases each). The CDR3 is made up of 13 amino acids. CDR1 is KGHDR, CDR2 SFDVKD, per germline. Trimming shortened V by 6 bases and J by 3 bases, and 10 bases separated the two germline ends. CDR3 loop: CATSPGAEETQYF. As DNA, the CDR3 is TGTGCCACCAGTCCGGGGGCGGAAGAGACCCAGTACTTC.

This chain links TRBV25-1 with TRBJ2-1, with 7 bases that match TRBD2. CDR1 and CDR2 from the germline V gene are MGHDK and SYGVNS. Germline trimming cut 5 bases from V and 10 bases from J; bases unmatched to any gene: 5. There are 12 residues in the CDR3. DNA for the CDR3: TGTGCCAGCAGTACCGGGGGGAGCGAGCAGTTCTTC. Translated: CASSTGGSEQFF.

The V call is TRBV18, the J call TRBJ1-6; possible D gene TRBD1, 5 bases. Germline V gene sequence: CDR1 KGHSH, CDR2 LQKENI. The CDR3 totals 13 residues. Trimming took off 3 bases at V and 10 bases at J, with 10 bases between the two ends. As DNA, the CDR3 is TGTGCCAGCTCACCCCCCGCAGGGTCACCCCTCCACTTT. Residues: CASSPPAGSPLHF.

The chain is built from TRBV20-1 and TRBJ2-1, with 8 bases fitting TRBD2. J was trimmed by 6 bases and V by 4 bases; bases with no gene match: 8. Per the germline V gene, CDR1 is DFQATT and CDR2 is SNEGSKA (reference sequence). The CDR3 runs to 14 residues. The DNA of the CDR3 is TGCAGTGCTAATTCGGGGGGGGATACCAATGAGCAGTTCTTC. Its protein is CSANSGGDTNEQFF.

V gene TRBV6-5 combines with J gene TRBJ2-1; 12 nucleotides align to TRBD2. Germline CDR1 reads MNHEY; CDR2 reads SVGAGI. V lost 2 bases and J lost 5; bases outside the gene matches: 7. The CDR3 covers 17 residues. The CDR3 loop reads CASSYLKTSGGHNEQFF. The CDR3 coding sequence is TGTGCCAGCAGTTACCTAAAGACTAGCGGGGGCCACAATGAGCAGTTCTTC.

The chain recombines TRBV18 with TRBJ1-5; a possible D gene is TRBD1 (6 bases). The ends were cut back, 2 bases at V and 1 base at J, with 24 bases in the middle. The CDR3 is 20 amino acids. Germline V lookup: CDR1 KGHSH, CDR2 LQKENI. DNA for the CDR3: TGTGCCAGCTCACCAATGTTGTCTCGCGACAGGTTGAGGAGCAATCAGCCCCAGCATTTT. It is translated as CASSPMLSRDRLRSNQPQHF.

This chain joins TRBV7-2 and TRBJ2-5; D uncertain. Germline V gene sequence: CDR1 SGHTA, CDR2 FQGNSA. The CDR3 sequence is 13 residues long. Trimming removed 1 base at V and 2 bases at J, with 5 bases between. For the CDR3, the DNA is TGTGCCAGCAGCTTAGAACCTCAAGAGACCCAGTACTTC. Amino acid sequence: CASSLEPQETQYF.

The chain has TRBV3-1 and TRBJ1-4; perhaps TRBD1 as D (6 bases). V dropped 5 bases and J dropped 10 bases, with 20 bases sitting between them. Germline V gives CDR1 LGHDT, CDR2 YNNKEL (reference sequence). This CDR3 is built from 15 residues. The CDR3 DNA sequence: TGTGCCAGCAGCTCTCGACAGGCCCATCACGGAAAACTGTTTTTT. Protein sequence: CASSSRQAHHGKLFF. The full variable domain, its missing parts supplied by reference TRBV3-1 and TRBJ1-4, is DTAVSQTPKYLVTQMGNDKSIKCEQNLGHDTMYWYKQDSKKFLKIMFSYNNKELIINETVPNRFSPKSPDKAHLNLHINSLELGDSAVYFCASSSRQAHHGKLFFGSGTQLSVL.

V usage is TRBV7-2 and J usage is TRBJ2-2; D is perhaps TRBD1 or TRBD2 (5 bases each). The CDR3 has 16 residues. The V end was cut by 5 bases, the J end by 0 bases, with 13 bases between. Per the germline V gene, CDR1 is SGHTA and CDR2 is FQGNSA. CDR3 protein: CASSISGTPNTGELFF. The CDR3 DNA reads TGTGCCAGCAGCATCTCCGGGACCCCGAACACCGGGGAGCTGTTTTTT. Combining the CDR3 with reference TRBV7-2 and TRBJ2-2 gives the whole variable domain GAGVSQSPSNKVTEKGKDVELRCDPISGHTALYWYRQSLGQGLEFLIYFQGNSAPDKSGLPSDRFSAERTGGSVSTLTIQRTQQEDSAVYLCASSISGTPNTGELFFGEGSRLTVL.

The chain's CDR3 is CASSYRQRTEAFF. In nucleotides, the CDR3 is TGTGCCAGCAGTTACCGACAACGAACTGAAGCTTTCTTT. The rearrangement joins TRBV6-5 to TRBJ1-1; the D is unclear. V shed 2 bases and J shed 5 bases, with 9 bases lying between them. The CDR3 is 13 amino acids. Germline V CDR1 and CDR2: MNHEY, SVGAGI.